The 21 T cell receptor beta chains reported below all come from one sample, sequenced in a study of T cells after yellow fever vaccination. TCRdb ran MiXCR on the 5' RACE reads and lists one entry per CDR3 protein. The sample comprises around 250,000 distinct CDR3 sequences, around 5.3% of which are singletons, and roughly 3.5% rests with the top ten. The specimen was CD4+ T cells sorted from PBMCs, collected on the day of the yellow fever booster vaccination. The source of these receptors is a young man who received the YFV17D yellow fever vaccine.

This clonotype was seen a handful of times. The chain joins TRBV29-1 to TRBJ1-1; D is undetermined. The CDR3 sequence is 12 residues long. Germline assignment: CDR1 SQVTM and CDR2 ANQGSEA. Between the trimmed V and J ends, which lost 4 bases and 1 base, there was a span of 7 bases. The CDR3 sequence is CSVGQKNTEAFF. Here the CDR3 DNA reads TGCAGCGTTGGCCAGAAGAACACTGAAGCTTTCTTT.

This clonotype has more than one count but fewer than ten. The chain recombines TRBV4-2 with TRBJ2-5; D is unresolved. In germline, CDR1 is LGHNA, CDR2 YNFKEQ. With 4 bases removed from V and 4 bases from J, the gap between germline ends came to 10 bases. The CDR3 totals 13 residues. The CDR3 is CASSLKGGETQYF. DNA for the CDR3: TGTGCCAGCAGCCTAAAAGGTGGAGAGACCCAGTACTTC.

V usage is TRBV16 and J usage is TRBJ2-7; perhaps TRBD2 as D (5 bases). Germline V gene lookup returns CDR1 KGHSY and CDR2 FQNENV. Trimming stripped 7 bases from V and 6 bases from J, with 19 bases between. The length of the CDR3 is 14 residues. The CDR3 DNA sequence: TGTGCCAGCACCGGTCGGGATTCCGGCTCCGAGCAGTACTTC. This translates into CASTGRDSGSEQYF.

The V call is TRBV3-1, the J call TRBJ1-5, with 9 bases that match TRBD1. V was pared by 3 bases and J by 8 bases, with 2 bases of the junction left unmatched. The CDR3 contains 13 residues. In germline, CDR1 is LGHDT, CDR2 YNNKEL (reference sequence). CDR3 region: CASSQTGGEPQHF. CDR3 bases: TGTGCCAGCAGCCAGACAGGGGGGGAGCCCCAGCATTTT.

This clonotype showed up just a few times. The rearrangement links TRBV6-1 to TRBJ1-1; perhaps TRBD1 as D (5 bases). The V end was cut by 0 bases, the J end by 1 base, with 9 bases between. In germline, CDR1 is MNHNS, CDR2 SASEGT. CDR3 length equals 15 residues. The CDR3 here is CASSEARGPNTEAFF. The CDR3 nucleotides read TGTGCCAGCAGTGAAGCGAGGGGCCCGAACACTGAAGCTTTCTTT.

A few counts support this clonotype. This rearrangement joins TRBV20-1 to TRBJ2-7; 7 bases line up with TRBD1. CDR3 length: 14 amino acids. Germline CDR1 reads DFQATT; CDR2 reads SNEGSKA (reference sequence). J was trimmed by 2 bases and V by 2 bases; bases with no gene match: 6. As DNA, the CDR3 is TGCAGTGCTAGACGGGACAGCGCTACCTACGAGCAGTACTTC. It codes for CSARRDSATYEQYF.

This clonotype showed up many times. V gene TRBV2 combines with J gene TRBJ2-3, with TRBD1 matching over 9 bases. V dropped 8 bases and J dropped 2; count of bases not matched to a gene: 5. Germline CDR1 reads SNHLY; CDR2 reads FYNNEI. The CDR3 consists of 14 residues. The CDR3 nucleotides read TGTGCCAGCGGGGGACAGGGCTACACAGATACGCAGTATTTT. It translates to CASGGQGYTDTQYF.

This clonotype appeared many times. The V gene is TRBV4-1, the J gene TRBJ2-3; D is perhaps TRBD1 or TRBD2 (6 bases each). V was cut by 2 bases and J by 1 base, with 13 bases left in between. The germline V gene encodes CDR1 MGHRA and CDR2 YSYEKL. The CDR3 loop spans 16 amino acids. Here the CDR3 DNA reads TGCGCCAGCAGCCAACCGGCCCGGGGGCGCACAGATACGCAGTATTTT. Its protein product is CASSQPARGRTDTQYF.

This clonotype was detected ten times or more. The junction does not match germline at one end; this may be a read error. V usage is TRBV4-3 and J usage is TRBJ1-6, with D unresolved. CDR3 size: 19 residues. CDR1 and CDR2 from the germline V gene are LGHNA and YSLEER. The CDR3 sequence: CASSQDTASGGSFNSPLHF. The CDR3 nucleotides read TGCGCCAGCAGCCAAGATACCGCCTCCGGTGGGTCCTTTAATTCACCCCTCCACTTT.

In its sample, this clonotype was seen many times. This rearrangement joins TRBV4-1 to TRBJ2-7; 9 bases are shared with TRBD1. Germline V gives CDR1 MGHRA, CDR2 YSYEKL. The CDR3 totals 17 residues. Trimming cost V 0 bases and J 1 base; bases outside gene matches: 7. CDR3 nucleotides: TGCGCCAGCAGCCAAGATAGTGTGGGGACAGGGTCCTACGAGCAGTACGTC. Protein: CASSQDSVGTGSYEQYV.

This clonotype has a count of ten or more. One end of the junction varies from germline; a read error may be responsible. This chain uses TRBV7-2 with TRBJ2-5, with 11 bases identical to TRBD2. Germline V CDR1 and CDR2: SGHTA, FQGNSA. The CDR3 runs to 14 residues. The CDR3 DNA follows: TGTGCCAGCAGTTTAGCGGGGGGGCTGGAGACCCAGTACTTC. Its translation is CASSLAGGLETQYF. The variable domain in full, completed from reference TRBV7-2 and TRBJ2-5, reads GAGVSQSPSNKVTEKGKDVELRCDPISGHTALYWYRQSLGQGLEFLIYFQGNSAPDKSGLPSDRFSAERTGGSVSTLTIQRTQQEDSAVYLCASSLAGGLETQYFGPGTRLLVL.

This chain connects TRBV3-1 to TRBJ2-5; TRBD2 matches at 7 bases. V gave up 0 bases and J gave up 6 bases; unmatched junction bases: 10. The CDR3 is made up of 16 amino acids. Germline CDR1 is LGHDT and CDR2 is YNNKEL (reference sequence). The CDR3 coding sequence is TGTGCCAGCAGCCAAGAAGAGCGCCGGCGGGGGAAGACCCAGTACTTC. This encodes CASSQEERRRGKTQYF.

In this sample, this clonotype turned up many times. This chain joins TRBV5-6 and TRBJ2-5; the D is unclear. The ends were cut back, 0 bases at V and 2 bases at J, with 5 bases in the middle. This CDR3 region has 13 residues. Germline CDR1 is SGHDT and CDR2 is YYEEEE. The CDR3 spells CASSLDRQETQYF. In nucleotides, the CDR3 is TGTGCCAGCAGCTTGGACAGACAAGAGACCCAGTACTTC.

The J gene is TRBJ1-1, the V gene TRBV19, with 7 bases aligning to TRBD1. Trimming took 7 bases from V and 3 from J; bases not matched to a gene: 5. The CDR3 contains 13 residues. Per germline, CDR1 LNHDA and CDR2 SQIVND (reference sequence). DNA of the CDR3: TGTGCCAGTAATAAGGGGGCTGACACTGAAGCTTTCTTT. It yields the protein CASNKGADTEAFF.

The chain combines TRBV4-1 with TRBJ2-1; 9 nucleotides match TRBD1. The CDR3 totals 16 residues. With 1 base clipped from V and 8 bases from J, the junction kept 9 bases outside the gene matches. Germline V CDR1 and CDR2: MGHRA, YSYEKL. CDR3 in DNA: TGCGCCAGCAGCCAAGGACCGGGACAGGGTCACGATGAGCAGTTCTTC. It encodes CASSQGPGQGHDEQFF.

The rearrangement uses TRBV20-1 and TRBJ2-1; D is perhaps TRBD2 (7 bases). Trimming removed 6 bases at V and 1 base at J, with 19 bases between. The germline gives CDR1 DFQATT, CDR2 SNEGSKA (reference sequence). The length of the CDR3 is 16 residues. CDR3 bases: TGCAGTGCCCAACCCGGTGGGGGGGCTTCCTACAATGAGCAGTTCTTC. Translating it yields CSAQPGGGASYNEQFF.

The chain combines TRBV4-3 with TRBJ2-2; unclear D gene. This CDR3 contains 17 residues. V was pared by 4 bases and J by 0 bases, with 15 bases between. The germline gives CDR1 LGHNA, CDR2 YSLEER. CDR3 sequence: CASSRRSQTSNTGELFF. Written as DNA, the CDR3 is TGCGCCAGCAGCCGCCGAAGCCAGACATCGAACACCGGGGAGCTGTTTTTT.

This clonotype was seen only a few times. The CDR3 DNA reads TGTGCCAGCAGTTACCTCCGGGGGACAACCAACTATGGCTACACCTTC. It encodes CASSYLRGTTNYGYTF. This chain uses TRBV6-5 with TRBJ1-2; D is perhaps TRBD1 (6 bases). Trimming took 2 bases from V and 2 from J, leaving 15 bases between them. The CDR3 is 16 amino acids. Germline CDR1 and CDR2: MNHEY and SVGAGI.

This clonotype was counted ten times or more. J is TRBJ2-3 and V is TRBV7-2, with D maybe TRBD1 (5 bases). Germline CDR1 SGHTA, CDR2 FQGNSA. The CDR3 length is 16 residues. V lost 6 bases, J lost 4 bases, and 20 bases lay in between. The CDR3 region is CASRNQEGVVPDTQYF. CDR3 in DNA: TGTGCCAGCAGGAACCAGGAAGGGGTCGTCCCAGATACGCAGTATTTT.

There are many counts of this clonotype. The rearrangement uses TRBV6-2 or TRBV6-3 and TRBJ2-1; 10 bases agree with TRBD2. V lost 6 bases, J lost 3 bases, and 8 bases stayed unmatched. CDR1 and CDR2 (germline): MNHEY, SVGEGT. The CDR3 runs 16 residues. The CDR3 DNA sequence: TGTGCCAGCAGCCAAATTAGCGGGGGGCTCTACAATGAGCAGTTCTTC. Translated: CASSQISGGLYNEQFF.

This clonotype was counted at least ten times. The V and J genes are TRBV20-1 and TRBJ2-7, with 9 nucleotides matching TRBD2. The CDR3 runs to 14 residues. Germline loops: CDR1 DFQATT, CDR2 SNEGSKA (reference sequence). V shed 4 bases, J shed 1 base, and the junction held 5 bases outside the gene matches. The CDR3 DNA reads TGCAGTGCTATGAGCGGGGGGAATTCCTACGAGCAGTACGTC. This codes for CSAMSGGNSYEQYV.